This is a list of T cell receptor beta chains from one sample in a study of cytomegalovirus exposure and HLA in healthy donors. The repertoire was sequenced with immunoSEQ multiplex PCR; TCRdb's copy has only in-frame clones and lacks some. This table holds 110,000 to 150,000 clones, about four fifths found once. Sequenced sample: PBMCs. These receptors were taken from a man aged 35 to 55 in good health and CMV-seronegative. Each CDR3 is given with its conserved first and last residue. A D gene is named only where the DNA matches it firmly. Clone size appears in some rows only: once, few, many, or a class for an expanded clone.

. 13 TRBJ2-7 TRBV29-1 TRBD1 CSVGGQGGYEQYF TGCAGCGTCGGGGGACAGGGGGGATACGAGCAGTACTTC
. 14 TRBJ2-7 TRBV7-2 . CASSLRGQTYEQYF TGTGCCAGCAGCTTAAGGGGACAAACCTACGAGCAGTACTTC
once 14 TRBJ1-1 TRBV7-9 . CASSLRELWTEAFF TGTGCCAGCAGCTTAAGGGAGTTATGGACTGAAGCTTTCTTT
few 12 TRBJ2-7 TRBV6-5 TRBD2 CASRGGTLEQYF TGTGCCAGCCGGGGGGGAACTCTAGAGCAGTACTTC
. 14 TRBJ1-1 TRBV6-5 . CASSYSRAVVEAFF TGTGCCAGCAGTTACTCGAGGGCAGTCGTTGAAGCTTTCTTT
. 11 TRBJ1-1 TRBV28 . CASQRDRRSFF TGTGCCAGCCAGCGGGACCGCAGGTCTTTCTTT
. 14 TRBJ1-2 TRBV6-1 TRBD1 CASSEAGQNYGYTF TGTGCCAGCAGCGAAGCGGGACAGAACTATGGCTACACCTTC
. 15 TRBJ1-1 TRBV5-1 . CASSLHPRGNTEAFF TGCGCCAGCAGCTTGCACCCCCGGGGGAACACTGAAGCTTTCTTT
few 12 TRBJ2-5 TRBV7-2 . CASSFHRETQYF TGTGCCAGCAGCTTCCACAGGGAGACCCAGTACTTC
once 14 TRBJ1-1 TRBV9 . CASSVASRVEGAFF TGTGCCAGCAGCGTAGCAAGCAGGGTGGAGGGAGCTTTCTTT
. 17 TRBJ2-2 TRBV5-5 TRBD1 CASSLLSGTGNTGELFF TGTGCCAGCAGCTTACTCTCCGGGACAGGGAACACCGGGGAGCTGTTTTTT
. 14 TRBJ1-6 TRBV2 TRBD1 CASSDRGQNSPLHF TGTGCCAGCAGTGACAGGGGGCAGAATTCACCCCTCCACTTT
. 14 TRBJ1-1 TRBV7-9 TRBD1 CASSLQGAHTEAFF TGTGCCAGCAGCTTGCAGGGGGCTCACACTGAAGCTTTCTTT
. 12 TRBJ2-7 TRBV6-1 TRBD1 CASRQGSYEQYF TGTGCCAGCAGACAGGGGTCCTACGAGCAGTACTTC
. 18 TRBJ2-3 TRBV4-1 TRBD2 CASSQDDGLAGAIDTQYF TGCGCCAGCAGCCAAGATGACGGACTAGCGGGGGCGATAGATACGCAGTATTTT
once 13 TRBJ1-1 TRBV27 . CASSFEASTEAFF TGTGCCAGCAGTTTTGAGGCATCCACTGAAGCTTTCTTT
. 13 TRBJ1-1 TRBV27 . CASSFSQNTEAFF TGTGCCAGCAGTTTCAGTCAGAACACTGAAGCTTTCTTT
once 16 TRBJ2-2 TRBV18 TRBD1 CASLLSRDRVPGELFF TGTGCCAGCTTACTAAGCCGGGACAGGGTCCCCGGGGAGCTGTTTTTT
. 15 TRBJ2-7 TRBV21-1 . CASSRRQGGVYEQYF TGTGCCAGCAGCAGAAGACAGGGGGGTGTGTACGAGCAGTACTTC
. 15 TRBJ2-1 TRBV6-1 . CASGWDSSSYNEQFF TGTGCCAGCGGCTGGGACTCCAGCTCCTACAATGAGCAGTTCTTC
. 15 TRBJ1-2 TRBV19 . CASSIAVDNGYGYTF TGTGCCAGTAGTATAGCCGTAGACAACGGCTATGGCTACACCTTC
. 13 TRBJ2-4 TRBV19 TRBD1 CASSIQGANIQYF TGTGCCAGTAGTATACAGGGGGCAAACATTCAGTACTTC
once 16 TRBJ1-2 TRBV30 TRBD1 CAWSPPQGAYNYGYTF TGTGCCTGGAGTCCCCCACAGGGGGCCTATAACTATGGCTACACCTTC
. 15 TRBJ2-2 TRBV5-1 . CASRSGTTNTGELFF TGCGCCAGCAGGTCCGGGACAACGAACACCGGGGAGCTGTTTTTT
. 16 TRBJ2-2 TRBV7-9 TRBD2 CASSFRLAGNTGELFF TGTGCCAGCAGCTTTAGACTAGCGGGAAACACCGGGGAGCTGTTTTTT
. 12 TRBJ1-2 TRBV15 TRBD1 CATSSAGGGYTF TGTGCCACCAGCAGTGCAGGGGGAGGCTACACCTTC
. 14 TRBJ1-2 TRBV6-5 . CASSRKPNREGYTF TGTGCCAGCAGCCGAAAGCCGAACAGGGAAGGCTACACCTTC
. 16 TRBJ1-5 TRBV7-2 TRBD1 CASSPSTGTAGQPQHF TGTGCCAGCAGCCCGTCAACCGGGACAGCGGGTCAGCCCCAGCATTTT
. 13 TRBJ1-1 TRBV29-1 . CSVVEDSNTEAFF TGCAGCGTTGTGGAAGACTCGAACACTGAAGCTTTCTTT
. 16 TRBJ1-1 TRBV28 . CASSPHLQGRDTEAFF TGTGCCAGCAGTCCTCATTTACAGGGAAGGGACACTGAAGCTTTCTTT
once 18 TRBJ2-2 TRBV5-4 . CASIVVGGFPYYTGELFF TGTGCCAGCATCGTCGTAGGGGGATTCCCTTACTACACCGGGGAGCTGTTTTTT
. 14 TRBJ1-3 TRBV6-5 . CASRLQGRGNTIYF TGTGCCAGCAGACTACAGGGACGTGGAAACACCATATATTTT
. 14 TRBJ1-1 TRBV7-9 TRBD1 CASSLTWTGGGSTF TGTGCCAGCAGCTTAACGTGGACAGGGGGAGGATCAACCTTT
. 17 TRBJ1-4 TRBV30 TRBD1 CAWTYQGACGVNEKLFF TGTGCCTGGACCTATCAGGGGGCGTGTGGGGTTAATGAAAAACTGTTTTTT
. 15 TRBJ2-3 TRBV7-3 TRBD1 CASSFRDSSTDTQYF TGTGCCAGCAGCTTCCGGGACAGTAGTACAGATACGCAGTATTTT
. 17 TRBJ1-5 TRBV18 . CASSPNSPTDRDQPQHF TGTGCCAGCTCACCAAACTCCCCGACAGACCGGGATCAGCCCCAGCATTTT
. 14 TRBJ1-6 TRBV7-8 . CASLRDRGNSPLHF TGTGCCAGCCTCAGGGATCGGGGGAATTCACCCCTCCACTTT
. 15 TRBJ2-2 TRBV5-6 TRBD1 CASSLKQGATGELFF TGTGCCAGCAGCTTGAAGCAGGGGGCCACCGGGGAGCTGTTTTTT
. 15 TRBJ2-5 TRBV27 TRBD1 CASSRTTGDRETQYF TGTGCCAGCAGTAGAACCACAGGGGATAGAGAGACCCAGTACTTC
once 15 TRBJ1-1 TRBV6-1 TRBD1 CASSGGTGANTEAFF TGTGCCAGCAGTGGGGGGACAGGGGCGAACACTGAAGCTTTCTTT
. 14 TRBJ2-5 TRBV10-1 TRBD2 CASTEGRGKETQYF TGCGCCAGCACCGAAGGGCGGGGGAAAGAGACCCAGTACTTC
. 13 TRBJ1-2 TRBV18 . CASSPNNNYGYTF TGTGCCAGCTCACCAAACAATAACTATGGCTACACCTTC
. 11 TRBJ2-5 TRBV10-3 . CAISDQETQYF TGTGCCATCAGCGACCAAGAGACCCAGTACTTC
. 13 TRBJ2-7 TRBV6-1 TRBD1 CASRPGQSYEQYF TGTGCCAGCAGACCGGGACAGTCCTACGAGCAGTACTTC
once 17 TRBJ2-3 TRBV19 TRBD1 CASSISSGGTILDTQYF TGTGCCAGTAGTATTTCGTCAGGGGGCACCATTTTAGATACGCAGTATTTT
. 14 TRBJ2-1 TRBV7-2 TRBD2 CASSHSSGGDEQFF TGTGCCAGCAGCCACTCTAGCGGGGGCGATGAGCAGTTCTTC
. 13 TRBJ1-2 TRBV28 . CASSQVTTGGYTF TGTGCCAGTAGTCAGGTGACTACCGGGGGCTACACCTTC